The TCR beta chain described here comes from a study of prognosis after radiotherapy for stage I lung cancer (dated by TCRdb to the early 2020s). About the investigation overall: Between April 2018 and January 2019, around 19 stage I NSCLC patients were enrolled in Nanjing, China. Newly diagnosed primary stage I lung tumors were found in some 13 patients, while oligometastatic NSCLC after surgical resection of the primary tumor was found in a few. Every patient was regarded as medically inoperable, because of comorbidities in eleven to twelve cases and refusal of surgery in 7 cases. The cohort was made up of 10 to 15 men and a handful of women, with a median age of around 78 years and an age range of about 53 to 85 years. Squamous cell carcinoma histology was identified in more than five patients, and adenocarcinoma histology was identified in twelve patients. SBRT was given in 3 to 5 fractions with a biologically effective dose of at least 100 Gy, using image-guided IMRT or VMAT. No patient received concurrent therapy alongside SBRT. After SBRT, distant metastases developed in about 20% of the 19 patients at a median of approximately 7 months, while the remaining 15 patients had no significant progression. Peripheral blood TCR beta repertoires were profiled in stage I NSCLC patients before and after stereotactic body radiotherapy, and the repertoires were related to distant failure. A total of roughly 38 blood samples from some 20 patients were sequenced, with one sample obtained before and one obtained after SBRT for each patient.

All patients had node-negative disease on CT and PET/CT, and none had a history of other malignancies or prior chemotherapy or radiotherapy. At each of two time points, around 6 milliliters of peripheral venous blood were collected into EDTA tubes. PBMCs were isolated by Ficoll-Paque Plus density-gradient centrifugation. Right after collection, samples were kept at -80 degrees C until analysis. The research as a whole found: Differences in TRBV and TRBJ usage frequencies by metastasis status were reportedly observed in two V genes at baseline and in 8 to 10 V and two J genes after SBRT. None of the reported P values were adjusted for multiple comparisons. Post-SBRT Shannon entropy and its change from baseline were lower in patients who developed distant metastases; baseline Shannon entropy was not associated with metastases. The study was limited by its small cohort and short follow-up, and the findings require independent validation. After SBRT, the count of unique TCR clones dropped from a median of about 10,000 beforehand to 6,500 to 7,500 afterward (Wilcoxon paired P=0.011). Tumor specificity of expanded TCR clones was not determined.

CDR1 and CDR2 were assigned from the germline V gene as SNHLY and FYNNEI. There are 15 amino acids in the CDR3, from cysteine to phenylalanine inclusive. Solely the CDR3 DNA is kept, with 45 bases framed from the first base. V loses 6 bases, J loses 9 bases, and the germline ends lie 21 bases apart. Concerning this clonotype: It lacks a known antigen. No clone much larger than this one lies a single base away; base qualities are absent.

Two rounds of multiplex PCR were performed to amplify the TCR beta CDR3 region from genomic DNA. The first PCR round used primers specific to each TRBV and TRBJ gene, with sequences filed in Chinese patent CN105087789A. The second PCR round used universal primers. The Roche High Pure PCR Template Preparation Kit was used to extract genomic DNA from frozen PBMCs. The libraries underwent paired-end sequencing with 151 bp reads on an Illumina HiSeq 3000. The original methods were these. Raw reads lacking the multiplex PCR primer sequences were removed with CutAdapt. High-quality paired reads were merged into contigs with PEAR. By aligning each contig to reference sequences, MiXCR assigned the TRB V, D and J gene segments to that contig. To remove sequencing errors, CDR3 sequences were clustered according to base quality and sequence similarity. Diversity was measured as Shannon entropy normalized by the natural log of productive TCR sequence number. To get clonality, Shannon entropy was divided by the natural log of the number of unique clonotypes, and that result was subtracted from one. Using the Youden index from ROC curves, the researchers picked the repertoire-metric cut-offs for progression-free survival, and all analyses were carried out in R 3.5.3. TCRdb applied fastp at Q25 and MiXCR to the public reads, then kept only in-frame beta chains. One record per CDR3 amino acid sequence lists the most common genes and DNA. TCRdb's processing, not the authors', yielded these V and J calls. Here the sample has 11,000 to 15,000 distinct CDR3 sequences; about a quarter occur a single time. Clones ranked in the top ten supply approximately 10% of the sample.

The rearrangement joined TRBV2 to TRBJ2-1, with the identity of the D gene unclear. The TCR comes from a donor older than 45 with non-small cell lung cancer. Specimen: PBMCs, collected before or after stereotactic body radiation therapy (not recorded which). The nucleotide sequence reads as follows: TGTGCCAGCAGCATTCCGCCGGGCCAGCACAGTGAGCAGTTCTTC. It codes for CASSIPPGQHSEQFF.